Listed here is a single T cell receptor (beta chain). TCRdb re-called the 5' RACE reads through MiXCR, storing one row per CDR3 protein. The sample shows hundreds of thousands of distinct CDR3 sequences, about 19% of them seen only once. The sample originates from a study of T-cell memory formation after mild COVID-19. Trimming removed 3 bases at V and 7 bases at J, with 14 bases between. The germline V gene has CDR1 SGHRS and CDR2 YFSETQ. The CDR3 is made up of 14 amino acids. Sequencing used PBMCs or a T cell subset sorted from them (not recorded which). The TCR comes from an adult woman who had mild COVID-19 (a few samples of this study predate the infection). Cell type and time point are not known. The rearrangement uses TRBV5-1 and TRBJ2-1, with a possible D match to TRBD2 (6 bases). CDR3 protein: CASSSGTAGNEQFF. The CDR3 region has the DNA TGCGCCAGCAGCTCAGGGACTGCCGGGAATGAGCAGTTCTTC.